This is a list of T cell receptor beta chains from one sample in a study of T-cell memory formation after mild COVID-19. MiXCR, applied by TCRdb to the 5' RACE reads, yields one record per CDR3 protein. The sample comprises some 43,000 distinct CDR3 sequences, 6.1% of which are singletons, and more than 0.7% rests with the top ten. The sample comprised PBMCs or a T cell subset sorted from them (not recorded which). These receptors all stem from an adult who had mild COVID-19 (a few samples of this study predate the infection). Cell type and time point are not known. Both conserved end residues are part of each CDR3. The order of the fields is J gene, clone size, V gene, D gene, CDR3 DNA, CDR3 protein. D genes are given only for firm matches. The size field is filled for only some rows; it gives once, few, many or a size class.

TRBJ1-5 few TRBV24-1 NA TGTGCCACCAGGTCTCCGGGCCCCGGGGAGAATAGCAATCAGCCCCAGCATTTT CATRSPGPGENSNQPQHF
TRBJ1-4 many TRBV4-1 TRBD1 TGCGCCAGCAGTCTGACAGGGGGCGGAAATGAAAAACTGTTTTTT CASSLTGGGNEKLFF
TRBJ2-1 NA TRBV5-1 TRBD2 TGCGCCAGCAATGTGGCGGGGGGGTACAATGAGCAGTTCTTC CASNVAGGYNEQFF
TRBJ1-2 few TRBV7-3 NA TGTGCCAGCAGCTCTGGACAAGGCTATGGCTACACCTTC CASSSGQGYGYTF
TRBJ2-2 many TRBV7-9 TRBD2 TGTGCCAGCAGCCGAGCCGGGACTAGCGGGGCGAGCGGGGAGCTGTTTTTT CASSRAGTSGASGELFF
TRBJ1-2 many TRBV21-1 NA TGTGCCAGCAGCAGGAGGCAGTACTATGGCTACACCTTC CASSRRQYYGYTF
TRBJ2-2 many TRBV6-6 NA TGTGCCAGCAGTTTCGACCGGGCGACCACCGGGGAGCTGTTTTTT CASSFDRATTGELFF
TRBJ1-2 NA TRBV7-9 NA TGTGCCAGCAGCTTAGTCACCGGGTCGATAAGGAACTATGGCTACACCTTC CASSLVTGSIRNYGYTF
TRBJ2-5 few TRBV6-4 TRBD1 TGTGCCAGCAGTGCCCCGGACAGGGGGCAGGAGGAGACCCAGTACTTC CASSAPDRGQEETQYF
TRBJ2-5 few TRBV30 TRBD2 TGTGCCTGGAGCCCGGGACTAGCTATAGAGACCCAGTACTTC CAWSPGLAIETQYF
TRBJ1-1 few TRBV7-8 NA TGTGCCAGCAGCTTAGCGCTAGGAACGGGGAACACTGAAGCTTTCTTT CASSLALGTGNTEAFF
TRBJ2-6 many TRBV15 NA TGTGCCACCAGCAATAGGACAGGGACTAGCTCTGGGGCCAACGTCCTGACTTTC CATSNRTGTSSGANVLTF
TRBJ2-5 many TRBV5-4 TRBD2 TGTGCCAGCACGACTAGCGGGAGTGAGACCCAGTACTTC CASTTSGSETQYF
TRBJ2-1 few TRBV20-1 NA TGCAGTGCAACTAGGCAGTTCTTC CSATRQFF
TRBJ2-7 NA TRBV5-4 NA TGTGCCAGCAGCTTGATAGCTTCCTCCTACGAGCAGTACTTC CASSLIASSYEQYF
TRBJ2-1 NA TRBV3-1 NA TGTGCCAGCAGCCACTTACCGGGACCCCGCAATGAGCAGTTCTTC CASSHLPGPRNEQFF
TRBJ2-3 many TRBV12-3/TRBV12-4 TRBD2 TGTGCCAGCAGTCCTTTCTTGGGACTAGCGGAACACAGATACGGGCAGTATTTT CASSPFLGLAEHRYGQYF
TRBJ2-3 few TRBV5-1 TRBD2 TGCGCCAGCAGCCGTAACTCAGGACTAGCGGGGGGCTACCTACGGAATACGCAGTATTTT CASSRNSGLAGGYLRNTQYF
TRBJ1-2 few TRBV10-3 TRBD1 TGTGCCATCAGTGATCTGGAGGGGACAGGGGGCGGCTATGGCTACACCTTC CAISDLEGTGGGYGYTF
TRBJ2-7 many TRBV12-3/TRBV12-4 NA TGTGCCAGCAGTTCACGGAGCTCCTACGAGCAGTACTTC CASSSRSSYEQYF
TRBJ1-2 few TRBV7-9 NA TGTGCCAGCAGCTTAGACGGGGGTTATGGCTACACCTTC CASSLDGGYGYTF
TRBJ1-5 once TRBV6-2/TRBV6-3 TRBD1 TGTGCCAGCACCAGGATTGCAGGGGGGGACAATCAGCCCCAGCATTTT CASTRIAGGDNQPQHF
TRBJ2-2 many TRBV11-2 NA TGTGCCAGCAGCCCCTTACCGGGGAGCACCGGGGAGCTGTTTTTT CASSPLPGSTGELFF
TRBJ1-6 few TRBV10-3 NA TGTGCCATCAGTGAGCCCCCTAGGGTGAATTCACCCCCCCACTTT CAISEPPRVNSPPHF
TRBJ1-1 few TRBV5-6 NA TGTGCCAGCAGCTTCGGGCGGAGCACTGAAGCTTTCTTT CASSFGRSTEAFF
TRBJ2-2 many TRBV7-3 NA TGTGCCAGCAGCTTAACGTCAGGGTGGAACACCGGGGAGCTGTTTTTT CASSLTSGWNTGELFF
TRBJ2-1 many TRBV20-1 TRBD1 TGCAGTGCTCCTCGACAGGGGTTCTACAATGAGCAGTTCTTC CSAPRQGFYNEQFF
TRBJ1-3 few TRBV6-5 NA TGTGCCAGCAGCAGGGTCTCTGGAAACACCATATATTTT CASSRVSGNTIYF
TRBJ2-1 few TRBV18 TRBD1 TGTGCCAGCTCAGCAGGGCTCCGGGACAGGGCCCGCAATGAGCAGTTCTTC CASSAGLRDRARNEQFF
TRBJ2-5 NA TRBV6-1 NA TGTGCCAGCGGGGGGGCAGAGGAGACCCAGTACTTC CASGGAEETQYF
TRBJ1-1 few TRBV15 TRBD1 TGTGCCACCAGCAGATCAATCTGGGGACAGCGAAACACTGAAGCTTTCTTT CATSRSIWGQRNTEAFF